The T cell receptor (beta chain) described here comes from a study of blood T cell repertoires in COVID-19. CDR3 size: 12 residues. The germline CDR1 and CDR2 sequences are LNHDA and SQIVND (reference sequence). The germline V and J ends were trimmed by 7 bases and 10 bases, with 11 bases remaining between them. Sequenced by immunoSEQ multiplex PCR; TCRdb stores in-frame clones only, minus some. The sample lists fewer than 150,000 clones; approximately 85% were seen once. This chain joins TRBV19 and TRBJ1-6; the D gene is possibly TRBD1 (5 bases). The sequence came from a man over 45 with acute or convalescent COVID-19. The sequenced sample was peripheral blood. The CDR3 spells CASNPPGSPLHF. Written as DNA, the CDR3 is TGTGCCAGTAACCCTCCAGGGTCACCCCTCCACTTT.